The 23 T cell receptor beta chains below all came from one sample that was sequenced in a study of OX40 agonist ivuxolimab in advanced cancers. The library relied on the immunoSEQ multiplex PCR assay. TCRdb re-hosts the immuneACCESS table, in-frame sequences only. Its copies lack some clones; in the studies checked, an unresolved V gene accounts for under half of them, and the cause for the rest is not known. Counted in this sample were more than 35,000 clones; approximately 86% of them appeared once. The ten biggest clones cover roughly 2.4% of the sample. Sequences were derived from CD4+ or CD8+ T cells sorted from blood, sampled in a trial of the OX40 agonist ivuxolimab. The receptors were sampled from an adult with an advanced solid tumor such as melanoma, head and neck, liver or kidney cancer.

The V and J genes are TRBV5-1 and TRBJ1-5, with TRBD1 as a possible D gene (5 bases). Germline lookup yields CDR1 SGHRS and CDR2 YFSETQ. Deletions cut 0 bases from V and 5 bases from J, with 6 bases between. The CDR3 loop spans 13 amino acids. The CDR3 protein is CASSLGGDQPQHF. The CDR3 bases are TGCGCCAGCAGCTTGGGGGGCGATCAGCCCCAGCATTTT.

The V call is TRBV9, the J call TRBJ2-1, with no clear D. Germline V CDR1 and CDR2: SGDLS, YYNGEE. V lost 4 bases and J 8 bases, leaving 13 bases between the germline ends. The CDR3 totals 13 residues. CDR3 nucleotide sequence: TGTGCCAGCAGCCCCACCTCCGTCCATGAGCAGTTCTTC. Translated: CASSPTSVHEQFF.

V usage is TRBV19 and J usage is TRBJ2-5; 8 bases agree with TRBD2. Germline V gives CDR1 LNHDA, CDR2 SQIVND (reference sequence). This CDR3 is built from 14 residues. The ends lost 3 bases at V and 4 bases at J; junction bases unmatched: 4. CDR3 in amino acids: CASSISGLAETQYF. DNA for the CDR3: TGTGCCAGTAGTATTTCCGGACTAGCAGAGACCCAGTACTTC.

This clone was counted a few times. The chain carries TRBV6-1 and TRBJ2-3, with a weak D call TRBD1 (5 bases). The CDR3 runs to 14 residues. The germline gives CDR1 MNHNS, CDR2 SASEGT. V lost 4 bases, J lost 1 base, and 9 bases lay in between. CDR3 nucleotide sequence: TGTGCCAGCAGTGTTCAGGGTGGCACAGATACGCAGTATTTT. Translating gives CASSVQGGTDTQYF.

This clone was picked up a small number of times. The chain couples TRBV5-4 to TRBJ2-1; weak D call: TRBD1 (6 bases). The V gene lost 0 bases and the J gene lost 7 bases, with 14 bases spanning the gap. Looked up from germline, CDR1 is SGHNT and CDR2 is YYREEE (reference sequence). There are 15 residues in the CDR3. CDR3 sequence: CASSLGQEPRNEQFF. CDR3 DNA sequence: TGTGCCAGCAGCTTGGGACAGGAGCCCCGTAATGAGCAGTTCTTC. The full variable domain, rest sourced from reference TRBV5-4 and TRBJ2-1, is ETGVTQSPTHLIKTRGQQVTLRCSSQSGHNTVSWYQQALGQGPQFIFQYYREEENGRGNFPPRFSGLQFPNYSSELNVNALELDDSALYLCASSLGQEPRNEQFFGPGTRLTVL.

V gene TRBV19 combines with J gene TRBJ2-3; possibly TRBD2 for D (5 bases). Germline CDR1 LNHDA, CDR2 SQIVND (reference sequence). The CDR3 is made up of 13 amino acids. With 3 bases removed from V and 8 bases from J, the gap between germline ends came to 12 bases. For the CDR3, the DNA is TGTGCCAGTAGTATTGGGCATGAGGGTACGCAGTATTTT. Its protein is CASSIGHEGTQYF.

The genes are TRBV28 and TRBJ1-6; D may be TRBD1 (5 bases). CDR3 length equals 18 residues. V dropped 3 bases and J dropped 9 bases, with 24 bases sitting between them. Germline CDR1 MDHEN, CDR2 SYDVKM. CDR3 nucleotide sequence: TGTGCCAGCAGTTTTTCAGACAGCGTCTTCTGGATAATTTCACCCCTCCACTTT. This translates into CASSFSDSVFWIISPLHF.

This chain uses TRBV6-5 with TRBJ2-7, with D unclear. Per germline, CDR1 MNHEY and CDR2 SVGAGI. V gave up 6 bases and J gave up 2 bases, with 8 bases separating them. The CDR3 spans 12 residues. DNA for the CDR3: TGTGCCAGCAGCGGTGAAACCTACGAGCAGTACTTC. This translates into CASSGETYEQYF.

About this clone: A read error may account for a junction end that differs from germline. The same CDR3 arises from other DNA sequences in this sample as well. This chain links TRBV11-2 with TRBJ2-3; D not resolved. The CDR3 is 15 residues long. Germline V gene sequence: CDR1 SGHAT, CDR2 FQNNGV. The CDR3 DNA is TGCGCCAGCAGCACCCCCATCAGCGCCACAGATACGCAGTATTTT. Translating it yields CASSTPISATDTQYF.

The rearrangement joins TRBV2 to TRBJ2-2; TRBD1 might be the D (7 bases). V was shortened by 1 base and J by 4 bases, with 13 bases between the two germline ends. Germline assignment: CDR1 SNHLY and CDR2 FYNNEI. The CDR3 has 16 residues. CDR3 region: CASSEEEGAGTGELFF. The CDR3 DNA reads TGTGCCAGCAGTGAAGAGGAGGGGGCGGGCACCGGGGAGCTGTTTTTT.

This sequence joins TRBV10-3 and TRBJ2-3, with D tentatively TRBD1 or TRBD2 (5 bases each). The CDR3 sequence is 15 residues long. The germline V gene has CDR1 ENHRY and CDR2 SYGVKD. V was trimmed by 7 bases and J by 6 bases, leaving 20 bases between them. Here the CDR3 reads CAITAGGDPGDTQYF. CDR3 bases: TGTGCCATCACCGCGGGTGGGGACCCAGGGGATACGCAGTATTTT.

This clone has only one observation. The chain has TRBV6-1 and TRBJ1-2, with D possibly TRBD1 on 5 matching bases. The CDR3 runs 12 residues. The germline CDR1 and CDR2 sequences are MNHNS and SASEGT. CDR3 region: CATGPRLSGYTF. CDR3 coding DNA: TGTGCTACGGGACCGCGCTTGAGTGGCTACACCTTC.

With regard to this clone: One end of the junction fails to match germline, which may point to a read error. The chain is built from TRBV7-7 and TRBJ2-5, with D possibly TRBD1 on 5 matching bases. The CDR3 sequence is 13 residues long. Germline CDR1 and CDR2: SSHAT and FNYEAQ (reference sequence). CDR3 nucleotides: TGTGCTAGCAGCCCCCAAGGGGAAGAGACCCAGTACTTC. It yields the protein CASSPQGEETQYF.

The CDR3 loop reads CASSPAGGRDGYTF. Written as DNA, the CDR3 is TGTGCCAGCAGCCCTGCAGGCGGGAGGGATGGCTACACCTTC. V and J are TRBV7-2 and TRBJ1-2; D remains unclear. Germline V CDR1 and CDR2: SGHTA, FQGNSA. Trimming shortened V by 5 bases and J by 6 bases, and 16 bases separated the two germline ends. This CDR3 contains 14 residues.

The chain combines TRBV6-1 with TRBJ1-5; 8 positions agree with TRBD1. The CDR3 contains 14 residues. Germline trimming cut 6 bases from V and 2 bases from J; bases unmatched to any gene: 3. Germline loops: CDR1 MNHNS, CDR2 SASEGT. The CDR3 coding sequence is TGTGCCAGCAGACGACAGGGGCGCAATCAGCCCCAGCATTTT. Its protein product is CASRRQGRNQPQHF.

The chain joins TRBV2 to TRBJ2-7; possibly TRBD1 for D (5 bases). The CDR3 loop spans 11 amino acids. Germline CDR1 and CDR2: SNHLY and FYNNEI. V lost 8 bases, J lost 8 bases, and 13 bases lay in between. CDR3 in DNA: TGTGCCAGCCGAGAGGACACTCAGCAGTACTTC. This sequence encodes CASREDTQQYF.

The rearrangement joins TRBV7-9 to TRBJ2-5, with D maybe TRBD2 (6 bases). Trimming cost V 7 bases and J 4 bases, with 16 bases left between them. CDR1 and CDR2 (germline): SEHNR, FQNEAQ (reference sequence). This CDR3 is 14 amino acids long. The CDR3 sequence is CASTHTGGAETQYF. The CDR3 DNA reads TGTGCCAGCACCCACACCGGGGGTGCAGAGACCCAGTACTTC.

This chain connects TRBV19 to TRBJ1-5, with TRBD1 identical over 8 bases. CDR1 is LNHDA and CDR2 is SQIVND in the germline V gene (reference sequence). V dropped 7 bases and J dropped 4; count of bases not matched to a gene: 3. CDR3 length: 13 residues. The CDR3 loop reads CASMRDRNQPQHF. CDR3 bases: TGTGCCAGTATGCGGGACAGGAATCAGCCCCAGCATTTT. The full variable domain, completed using reference TRBV19 and TRBJ1-5, is DGGITQSPKYLFRKEGQNVTLSCEQNLNHDAMYWYRQDPGQGLRLIYYSQIVNDFQKGDIAEGYSVSREKKESFPLTVTSAQKNPTAFYLCASMRDRNQPQHFGDGTRLSIL.

The table lists this clone with a count of one. This chain connects TRBV18 to TRBJ2-5; 9 nucleotides align to TRBD2. The ends lost 3 bases at V and 1 base at J; junction bases unmatched: 9. This CDR3 has 17 residues. Germline V gene sequence: CDR1 KGHSH, CDR2 LQKENI. CDR3 residues: CASSPTGQAGGQETQYF. The CDR3 DNA is TGTGCCAGCTCACCCACCGGGCAAGCGGGGGGCCAAGAGACCCAGTACTTC.

The chain links TRBV5-6 to TRBJ2-4; 7 nucleotides match TRBD1. V shed 4 bases and J 0 bases; nucleotides not matched to a gene: 7. Looked up from germline, CDR1 is SGHDT and CDR2 is YYEEEE. This CDR3 has 16 residues. CDR3 DNA: TGTGCCAGCAGCCGGACGGACAGGTTAGCCAAAAACATTCAGTACTTC. Its protein is CASSRTDRLAKNIQYF.

V is TRBV11-2 and J is TRBJ2-2, with a tentative D call TRBD1 (6 bases). CDR3 length equals 15 residues. The germline CDR1 and CDR2 sequences are SGHAT and FQNNGV. V dropped 5 bases and J dropped 5 bases, with 15 bases sitting between them. The CDR3 sequence is CASSPGTLGTGELFF. For the CDR3, the DNA is TGTGCCAGCAGCCCAGGGACACTTGGGACCGGGGAGCTGTTTTTT.

This clone was observed once. This chain links TRBV29-1 with TRBJ1-2; D is ambiguous. Trimming took off 1 base at V and 3 bases at J, with 9 bases between the two ends. The CDR3 has 13 residues. Germline CDR1 and CDR2: SQVTM and ANQGSEA. CDR3 bases: TGCAGCGTTGAAGGGGGATCGTACTATGGCTACACCTTC. Translation: CSVEGGSYYGYTF.

The rearrangement links TRBV9 to TRBJ1-6; 9 bases are a match to TRBD1. There are 14 residues in the CDR3. Germline CDR1 is SGDLS and CDR2 is YYNGEE. Trimming cost V 4 bases and J 11 bases; bases outside gene matches: 7. The CDR3 region is CASSFRDRDTPLHF. CDR3 nucleotide sequence: TGTGCCAGCAGCTTCCGGGACAGGGATACACCCCTCCACTTT.